One and the same sample provided the 32 T cell receptor beta chains below, sequenced in a study of response to subunit inactivated influenza vaccine. Via MiXCR, TCRdb re-called the RT-PCR reads, giving one row per CDR3 protein. The sample shows approximately 230,000 distinct CDR3 sequences, more than 10% of them seen only once. The sequencing here drew on non-naive T cells sorted from PBMCs, taken about 14 days before vaccination. The receptor set was obtained from a man in his fifties or sixties who received an inactivated influenza vaccine.

This clonotype was counted a few times. V usage is TRBV20-1 and J usage is TRBJ1-2; 10 bases are a match to TRBD1. Germline CDR1 is DFQATT and CDR2 is SNEGSKA (reference sequence). The length of the CDR3 is 17 residues. The V segment lost 3 bases and the J segment 2 bases; nucleotides outside the gene matches: 12. DNA of the CDR3: TGCAGTGCTAGTCCCCCCCGGGGACAGGGGAAAAACTATGGCTACACCTTC. Translated, it gives CSASPPRGQGKNYGYTF.

The chain is built from TRBV6-1 and TRBJ1-4; D call uncertain. V was trimmed by 5 bases and J by 5 bases, leaving 12 bases between them. There are 14 residues in the CDR3. CDR1 is MNHNS, CDR2 SASEGT, per germline. Here the CDR3 DNA reads TGTGCCAGCAGTCCTTTGCGAGCGAATGAAAAACTGTTTTTT. The encoded protein is CASSPLRANEKLFF.

The V and J genes are TRBV6-1 and TRBJ2-7, with D tentatively TRBD2 (6 bases). Germline assignment: CDR1 MNHNS and CDR2 SASEGT. The germline V and J ends were trimmed by 6 bases and 2 bases, with 17 bases remaining between them. There are 15 residues in the CDR3. The CDR3 sequence is CASSDGGLGAYEQYF. The CDR3, as DNA: TGTGCCAGCAGCGACGGGGGACTGGGGGCCTACGAGCAGTACTTC.

This clonotype was observed at least ten times. The V call is TRBV28, the J call TRBJ2-2; 10 nucleotides match TRBD2. CDR1 and CDR2 (germline): MDHEN, SYDVKM. The CDR3 has 15 residues. The V gene end was trimmed by 8 bases and the J gene end by 5 bases; junction bases not matched to a gene: 8. CDR3 in amino acids: CASLSSGGVTGELFF. CDR3 DNA sequence: TGTGCCAGCCTCTCCAGCGGGGGGGTGACCGGGGAGCTGTTTTTT.

In its sample, this clonotype was seen a few times. This chain joins TRBV7-8 and TRBJ2-7; 8 nucleotides align to TRBD1. With V trimmed by 5 bases and J by 0 bases, 9 bases remained unmatched. The CDR3 contains 16 residues. Germline CDR1 and CDR2: SGHVS and FQNEAQ. This chain's CDR3 is CASSQGAWGSSYEQYF. DNA for the CDR3: TGTGCCAGCAGCCAGGGGGCATGGGGTAGCTCCTACGAGCAGTACTTC.

This clonotype turned up a few times. The gene calls are TRBV7-2 and TRBJ2-7, with TRBD2 identical over 7 bases. The germline V gene encodes CDR1 SGHTA and CDR2 FQGNSA. CDR3 length equals 13 residues. J gave up 6 bases and V 1 base, and 3 bases lay outside the gene matches. The CDR3 DNA reads TGTGCCAGCAGCTTAGTGGGAGGGAGCGAGCAGTACTTC. It encodes CASSLVGGSEQYF.

This clonotype was observed many times. CDR3 sequence: CASSSMGGQSNEQFF. In nucleotides, the CDR3 is TGTGCCAGCAGTTCCATGGGTGGTCAGAGCAATGAGCAGTTCTTC. The chain carries TRBV6-4 and TRBJ2-1; D unclear. Germline lookup yields CDR1 MRHNA and CDR2 SNTAGT. There are 15 residues in the CDR3. V lost 5 bases and J lost 6, with 17 bases in between.

This chain links TRBV9 with TRBJ1-2, with a weak D call TRBD1 (6 bases). V was clipped by 4 bases and J by 0 bases, with 10 bases between them. In germline, CDR1 is SGDLS, CDR2 YYNGEE. The CDR3 has 14 amino acids. This chain's CDR3 is CASSPRTANYGYTF. The CDR3, as DNA: TGTGCCAGCAGCCCACGGACAGCTAACTATGGCTACACCTTC. Using reference TRBV9 and TRBJ1-2 for the parts outside the CDR3, the full variable domain is DSGVTQTPKHLITATGQRVTLRCSPRSGDLSVYWYQQSLDQGLQFLIQYYNGEERAKGNILERFSAQQFPDLHSELNLSSLELGDSALYFCASSPRTANYGYTFGSGTRLTVV.

There are a few counts of this clonotype. The gene calls are TRBV6-1 and TRBJ2-3, with D uncertain. Germline V gives CDR1 MNHNS, CDR2 SASEGT. The length of the CDR3 is 14 residues. The germline V and J ends were trimmed by 6 bases and 0 bases, with 10 bases remaining between them. Here the CDR3 reads CASRRGHSTDTQYF. The CDR3 DNA reads as TGTGCCAGCAGGCGCGGCCACAGCACAGATACGCAGTATTTT.

The sample holds many counts of this clonotype. This sequence joins TRBV10-3 and TRBJ2-5; unclear D gene. This CDR3 is built from 13 residues. V was cut by 0 bases and J by 5 bases, with 7 bases left in between. Germline CDR1 reads ENHRY; CDR2 reads SYGVKD. CDR3 nucleotide sequence: TGTGCCATCAGTGAGTCCATCCGGGAGACCCAGTACTTC. It specifies CAISESIRETQYF.

This clonotype was picked up many times. The rearrangement links TRBV5-1 to TRBJ2-7; 9 bases are a match to TRBD2. Losses at the gene ends were 4 bases for V and 3 bases for J; bases not matched to a gene: 14. Germline-derived CDR1 and CDR2 are SGHRS and YFSETQ. CDR3 length: 17 residues. The chain's CDR3 is CASSRREGEGSHYEQYF. Here the CDR3 DNA reads TGCGCCAGCAGCAGGCGGGAGGGGGAAGGGAGCCACTACGAGCAGTACTTC.

This clonotype was counted only a few times. V usage is TRBV20-1 and J usage is TRBJ2-7; D gene ambiguous. V was shortened by 5 bases and J by 8 bases, with 13 bases between the two germline ends. This CDR3 has 11 residues. Germline V gene data show CDR1 as DFQATT and CDR2 as SNEGSKA (reference sequence). As DNA, the CDR3 is TGCAGTGCTGTCCTAGAAAATAAGCAGTACTTC. This encodes CSAVLENKQYF.

This clonotype was observed a few times. The chain uses TRBV14 and TRBJ2-1; TRBD2 matches at 11 bases. CDR3 length equals 16 residues. The V and J ends lost 1 base and 7 bases, in that order; junction bases with no gene match: 6. From germline, CDR1 is SGHDN and CDR2 FVKESK. Here the CDR3 reads CASSQALAGGPNEQFF. Written as DNA, the CDR3 is TGTGCCAGCAGCCAAGCTTTAGCGGGAGGGCCGAATGAGCAGTTCTTC.

This clonotype was found a few times. The rearrangement uses TRBV10-3 and TRBJ1-2; no reliable D call. In germline, CDR1 is ENHRY, CDR2 SYGVKD. The CDR3 is 12 amino acids. The ends were cut back, 0 bases at V and 3 bases at J, with 2 bases in the middle. CDR3 nucleotide sequence: TGTGCCATCAGTGAGTCGGACTATGGCTACACCTTC. This codes for CAISESDYGYTF.

The chain recombines TRBV29-1 with TRBJ1-2, with D perhaps matching TRBD1 (6 bases). CDR1 SQVTM and CDR2 ANQGSEA come from the germline V gene. The CDR3 totals 14 residues. V was trimmed by 0 bases and J by 6 bases, leaving 14 bases between them. CDR3 nucleotide sequence: TGCAGCGTTGAAGACCCAGGGGTCATGGATGGCTACACCTTC. Amino acid sequence: CSVEDPGVMDGYTF.

This clonotype was observed many times. The J gene is TRBJ2-1, the V gene TRBV29-1, with D perhaps TRBD2 (6 bases). V lost 3 bases and J lost 9, with 21 bases in between. Germline CDR1 SQVTM, CDR2 ANQGSEA. This CDR3 is 15 amino acids long. The CDR3 is CSVDLNLKTSGEQFF. CDR3 coding DNA: TGCAGCGTTGACCTGAACCTGAAGACTAGTGGTGAGCAGTTCTTC.

The genes are TRBV11-2 and TRBJ2-1; 8 nucleotides match TRBD2. This CDR3 is 15 amino acids long. V lost 5 bases to trimming and J lost 10 bases; unmatched junction nucleotides: 13. CDR1 and CDR2 from the germline V gene are SGHAT and FQNNGV. The CDR3 is CASSPPGLVLREQFF. DNA for the CDR3: TGTGCCAGCAGCCCTCCGGGACTAGTTCTTCGCGAGCAGTTCTTC.

At least ten counts were recorded for this clonotype. The chain combines TRBV21-1 with TRBJ1-1. TRBV21-1 is designated a pseudogene. The CDR3 extends over 13 amino acids. DNA for the CDR3: TGTGCCAGCCGAAAGCCAGGGAACACTGAAGCTTTCTTT. Its protein product is CASRKPGNTEAFF.

This clonotype was found a few times. The chain carries TRBV25-1 and TRBJ2-5; D gene ambiguous. This CDR3 region has 15 residues. Trimming pared 5 bases from V and 2 bases from J, leaving 15 bases between. In germline, CDR1 is MGHDK, CDR2 SYGVNS. The CDR3 DNA reads as TGTGCCAGCAGTACCCCCGGACGGCTTCAAGAGACCCAGTACTTC. This sequence encodes CASSTPGRLQETQYF.

This clonotype was recorded at least ten times. The chain uses TRBV4-1 and TRBJ2-1, with D uncertain. The CDR3 is 15 residues long. Trimming stripped 1 base from V and 0 bases from J, with 7 bases between. The germline gives CDR1 MGHRA, CDR2 YSYEKL. The CDR3 DNA is TGCGCCAGCAGCCAAGCGCGGAGCTCCTACAATGAGCAGTTCTTC. Protein: CASSQARSSYNEQFF.

The chain employs TRBV20-1 and TRBJ2-5, with TRBD1 matching over 12 bases. CDR1 is DFQATT, CDR2 SNEGSKA, per germline (reference sequence). The CDR3 totals 15 residues. With V trimmed by 3 bases and J by 4 bases, 6 bases remained unmatched. CDR3 loop: CSASPGTGGRETQYF. In DNA, the CDR3 is TGCAGTGCTAGTCCCGGGACAGGGGGCCGAGAGACCCAGTACTTC.

This sequence joins TRBV19 and TRBJ2-7; D is possibly TRBD2 (6 bases). With 4 bases removed from V and 4 bases from J, the gap between germline ends came to 20 bases. Germline V gene lookup returns CDR1 LNHDA and CDR2 SQIVND (reference sequence). This CDR3 comprises 16 residues. CDR3 in amino acids: CASSRRWTTSSYEQYF. The CDR3 region has the DNA TGTGCCAGTAGTAGGCGTTGGACTACCTCAAGTTACGAGCAGTACTTC.

This clonotype was recorded a few times. The rearrangement joins TRBV6-2 or TRBV6-3 to TRBJ1-2, with TRBD1 matching 8 bases. CDR3 length: 16 residues. With V trimmed by 2 bases and J by 5 bases, 10 bases remained unmatched. Germline V gene sequence: CDR1 MNHEY, CDR2 SVGEGT. The CDR3 DNA sequence: TGTGCCAGCAGTTACGCCGGACAGGGAAGAGGGTATGGCTACACCTTC. This gives the protein CASSYAGQGRGYGYTF.

This chain connects TRBV7-8 to TRBJ2-5, with D perhaps TRBD2 (5 bases). The CDR3 is 16 amino acids. V lost 5 bases to trimming and J lost 5 bases, with 21 bases between them. Germline loops: CDR1 SGHVS, CDR2 FQNEAQ. CDR3 region: CASSAKRVQVGETQYF. CDR3 in DNA: TGTGCCAGCAGCGCGAAGAGGGTTCAGGTTGGTGAGACCCAGTACTTC.

V and J are TRBV11-2 and TRBJ1-1; 7 nucleotides align to TRBD1. After removal of 1 base from V and 0 bases from J, the junction contained 8 bases not matched to a gene. CDR1 SGHAT and CDR2 FQNNGV come from the germline V gene. This CDR3 is 17 amino acids long. This CDR3 is CASSLGFPTGVNTEAFF. The CDR3 nucleotides are TGTGCCAGCAGCTTAGGATTTCCCACAGGGGTGAACACTGAAGCTTTCTTT.

This chain links TRBV7-3 with TRBJ2-3, with D maybe TRBD2 (6 bases). CDR1 SGHTA and CDR2 FQGTGA come from the germline V gene. This CDR3 is built from 15 residues. V shed 0 bases and J shed 5 bases, with 12 bases lying between them. The DNA of the CDR3 is TGTGCCAGCAGCTTAACGAGGGAGGAAGTAGATACGCAGTATTTT. Its translation is CASSLTREEVDTQYF.

The rearrangement links TRBV7-9 to TRBJ2-6; D assignment may be TRBD1 or TRBD2 (5 bases each). Between the trimmed V and J ends, which lost 10 bases and 0 bases, there was a span of 10 bases. The germline V gene has CDR1 SEHNR and CDR2 FQNEAQ (reference sequence). The CDR3 is made up of 14 amino acids. CDR3 sequence (DNA): TGTGCCAACGACGGGGCCTCTGGGGCCAACGTCCTGACTTTC. Residues: CANDGASGANVLTF.

This clonotype appeared many times. The chain joins TRBV18 to TRBJ1-1; the match to TRBD1 covers 10 bases. V shed 5 bases, J shed 3 bases, and the junction held 3 bases outside the gene matches. Germline CDR1 reads KGHSH; CDR2 reads LQKENI. The CDR3 is 14 residues long. DNA for the CDR3: TGTGCCAGCTCAGACAGGGGGCTCGACACTGAAGCTTTCTTT. Protein sequence: CASSDRGLDTEAFF.

This clonotype was counted a few times. This chain uses TRBV12-3 or TRBV12-4 with TRBJ1-2; TRBD1 might be the D (5 bases). Trimming removed 5 bases from V and 7 bases from J, with 11 bases in between. The CDR3 loop spans 12 amino acids. The CDR3 nucleotides read TGTGCCAGCAGTCCGGGACCGGTTGGCTACACCTTC. Its protein product is CASSPGPVGYTF.

J is TRBJ1-3 and V is TRBV20-1; maybe TRBD1 (5 bases). In germline, CDR1 is DFQATT, CDR2 SNEGSKA (reference sequence). The CDR3 sequence is 14 residues long. V shed 0 bases and J shed 4 bases, with 10 bases lying between them. CDR3 loop: CSAREGGSGNTIYF. Here the CDR3 DNA reads TGCAGTGCTAGAGAGGGGGGTTCAGGAAACACCATATATTTT.

In this sample, this clonotype turned up many times. V is TRBV7-6 and J is TRBJ2-2; 7 nucleotides agree with TRBD2. The CDR3 contains 14 residues. The V gene's germline CDR1 is SGHVS and CDR2 FNYEAQ. J gave up 6 bases and V 1 base, and 2 bases lay outside the gene matches. The CDR3 region is CASSLELASGELFF. DNA for the CDR3: TGTGCCAGCAGCTTAGAACTAGCGTCCGGGGAGCTGTTTTTT.

V usage is TRBV9 and J usage is TRBJ2-1; 10 nucleotides agree with TRBD1. The CDR3 spans 17 residues. Germline V gene lookup returns CDR1 SGDLS and CDR2 YYNGEE. Trimming removed 1 base from V and 8 bases from J; junction bases left unmatched: 12. CDR3 loop: CASSVSPPGQGLDEQFF. Written as DNA, the CDR3 is TGTGCCAGCAGCGTAAGCCCCCCGGGACAGGGGTTGGATGAGCAGTTCTTC.